A single T cell receptor (beta chain) is shown here with its context. Its specificity is not known. PCR used 60 Vbeta primers and 13 Jbeta primers. The method was immunoSEQ multiplex PCR; TCRdb's version includes in-frame clones alone and lacks a portion of them. The table records around 210,000 clones, 65% to 85% of them present only once. Germline CDR1 and CDR2: MGHDK and SYGVNS. Trimming pared 6 bases from V and 11 bases from J, leaving 22 bases between. The CDR3 totals 14 residues. These data originate in a study of cytomegalovirus exposure and HLA in healthy donors. Broader study findings: A missense variant in DCLRE1C was later tied to TCR beta V- and J-gene trimming. Prior analysis indicated that the majority of TCR beta V segments exhibited productivity approximately 87% or approximately 30% of the time.

Sequenced sample: PBMCs. The sequence derives from a man aged 50 or older in good health and CMV-seronegative. The chain recombines TRBV25-1 with TRBJ1-1, with a weak D call TRBD1 (6 bases). CDR3 sequence reads: CASRGVGGANKAFF. CDR3 DNA: TGTGCCAGCAGGGGCGTAGGGGGGGCTAATAAGGCTTTCTTT.